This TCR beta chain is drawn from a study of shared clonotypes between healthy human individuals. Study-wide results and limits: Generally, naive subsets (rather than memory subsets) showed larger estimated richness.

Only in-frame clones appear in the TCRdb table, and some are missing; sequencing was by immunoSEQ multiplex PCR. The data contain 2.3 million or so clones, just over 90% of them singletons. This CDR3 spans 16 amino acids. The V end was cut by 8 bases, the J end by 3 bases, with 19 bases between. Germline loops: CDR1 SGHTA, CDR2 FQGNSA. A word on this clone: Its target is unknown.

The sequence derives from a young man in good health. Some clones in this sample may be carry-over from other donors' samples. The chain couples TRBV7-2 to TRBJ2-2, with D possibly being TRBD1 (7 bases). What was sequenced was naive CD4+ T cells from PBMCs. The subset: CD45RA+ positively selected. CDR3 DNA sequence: TGTGCCAGCGCGGGACAGTTAGGACTTCACACCGGGGAGCTGTTTTTT. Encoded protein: CASAGQLGLHTGELFF.